A single sample gave rise to the 9 T cell receptor beta chains below, sequenced in a study of blood T cell repertoires in COVID-19 (dated by TCRdb to 2020 to 2021). Receptor libraries were prepared by the immunoSEQ multiplex PCR assay. Held by TCRdb, this immuneACCESS table contains in-frame sequences only and omits some clones. Under half of the omission traces to an unresolved V gene where checked; the cause of the rest is unknown. Here the sample has over 150,000 clones; roughly 90% occur a single time. The ten largest clones take up 7% to 7.5% of the sample. The specimen sequenced was PBMCs or T cells enriched from blood (not recorded which). The receptor source for this set is a woman aged 50 to 60 who had recovered from COVID-19.

This rearrangement joins TRBV6-5 to TRBJ1-2; 7 bases agree with TRBD1. This CDR3 has 15 residues. The V and J ends lost 5 bases and 6 bases, in that order; junction bases with no gene match: 12. Germline V gene lookup returns CDR1 MNHEY and CDR2 SVGAGI. CDR3 region: CASSLQTGSLDGYTF. DNA for the CDR3: TGTGCCAGCAGTCTACAGACAGGGAGTTTAGATGGCTACACCTTC.

The chain couples TRBV6-2 or TRBV6-3 to TRBJ1-1, with a weak D call TRBD1 (6 bases). There are 15 residues in the CDR3. Deletions cut 5 bases from V and 4 bases from J, with 17 bases between. Germline V gene lookup returns CDR1 MNHEY and CDR2 SVGEGT. CDR3 sequence reads: CASSRANRESTEAFF. CDR3 DNA sequence: TGTGCCAGCAGTCGCGCGAACAGGGAGTCCACTGAAGCTTTCTTT.

This sequence joins TRBV6-5 and TRBJ1-1, with TRBD1 matching over 7 bases. V lost 4 bases to trimming and J lost 5 bases; unmatched junction nucleotides: 10. CDR3 length: 15 residues. Germline V gene sequence: CDR1 MNHEY, CDR2 SVGAGI. The chain's CDR3 is CASSSLAGGSTEAFF. In nucleotides, the CDR3 is TGTGCCAGCAGTTCCCTGGCAGGGGGTAGTACTGAAGCTTTCTTT.

The chain links TRBV23-1 to TRBJ2-6; 7 nucleotides line up with TRBD2. Being an ORF, TRBV23-1 has a function that is uncertain. V shed 2 bases, J shed 0 bases, and the junction held 4 bases outside the gene matches. The CDR3 sequence is 17 residues long. CDR3 residues: CASSQGGVASGANVLTF. The CDR3 bases are TGCGCCAGCAGTCAAGGGGGGGTAGCCTCTGGGGCCAACGTCCTGACTTTC.

This chain joins TRBV5-1 and TRBJ2-1; D remains unclear. Germline values: CDR1 SGHRS, CDR2 YFSETQ. V was cut by 0 bases and J by 2 bases, with 6 bases left in between. CDR3 length: 14 residues. The CDR3 DNA is TGCGCCAGCAGCTTGGATTCTACCTACAATGAGCAGTTCTTC. Translation: CASSLDSTYNEQFF.

The chain is built from TRBV3-1 (or the pseudogene TRBV3-2) and TRBJ1-5; D may be TRBD1 (5 bases). The CDR3 runs 15 residues. V gave up 0 bases and J gave up 7 bases, with 13 bases separating them. Germline V gene data show CDR1 as LGHDT and CDR2 as YNNKEL (reference sequence). The CDR3 loop is CASSQDTAGNQPQHF. CDR3 sequence (DNA): TGTGCCAGCAGCCAAGATACTGCAGGGAACCAGCCCCAGCATTTT.

V is TRBV15 and J is TRBJ2-5; possibly TRBD1 for D (5 bases). Trimming took 5 bases from V and 0 from J, leaving 7 bases between them. The CDR3 is 13 amino acids. From germline, CDR1 is LNHNV and CDR2 YYDKDF (reference sequence). CDR3 residues: CATSARDQETQYF. The DNA for the CDR3 is TGTGCCACCAGCGCCAGGGACCAAGAGACCCAGTACTTC.

This clone was seen only a few times. This chain uses TRBV12-5 with TRBJ1-4, with a tentative D call TRBD1 (6 bases). CDR1 and CDR2 from the germline V gene are LGHNT and FRNRAP. The length of the CDR3 is 14 residues. Trimming shortened V by 7 bases and J by 8 bases, and 17 bases separated the two germline ends. For the CDR3, the DNA is TGTGCTAGTGCGCTAGGGGGAAGTCAGGAAAAACTGTTTTTT. The encoded protein is CASALGGSQEKLFF.

The chain links TRBV23-1 to TRBJ2-4, with 11 bases aligning to TRBD1. Being an ORF, TRBV23-1 has a function that is uncertain. Trimming took 0 bases from V and 0 from J; bases not matched to a gene: 10. The CDR3 spans 20 residues. In nucleotides, the CDR3 is TGCGCCAGCAGTCAATCGGGGGACAGGGGGGGTAACCTAGCCAAAAACATTCAGTACTTC. Translation gives CASSQSGDRGGNLAKNIQYF.